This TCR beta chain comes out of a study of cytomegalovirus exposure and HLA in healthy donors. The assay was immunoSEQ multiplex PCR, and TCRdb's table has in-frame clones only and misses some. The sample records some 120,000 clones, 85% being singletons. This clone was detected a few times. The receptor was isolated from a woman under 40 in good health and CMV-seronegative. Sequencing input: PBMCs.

The chain's CDR3 is CASSQDLGVRSPLHF. The CDR3 coding sequence is TGCGCCAGCAGCCAAGATCTCGGGGTACGGTCACCCCTCCACTTT. The genes are TRBV4-1 and TRBJ1-6; the D is unclear. The CDR3 is 15 amino acids. CDR1 is MGHRA and CDR2 is YSYEKL in the germline V gene. The V gene lost 0 bases and the J gene lost 10 bases, with 13 bases spanning the gap.